A selection of T cell receptor beta chains follows, all from one sample in a study of OX40 agonist ivuxolimab in advanced cancers. Sequencing used immunoSEQ multiplex PCR; TCRdb keeps in-frame clones, though not all of them. The sample carries tens of thousands of clones, 88% recorded once. The specimen comprised CD4+ or CD8+ T cells sorted from blood, sampled in a trial of the OX40 agonist ivuxolimab. The receptors shown here come from an adult with an advanced solid tumor such as melanoma, head and neck, liver or kidney cancer. The CDR3 runs from the conserved cysteine through the conserved F or W. D genes are given only for firm matches. The size of a clone is reported for some rows only, either as once, few or many, or as a class for expanded clones.

d_call | j_call | v_call | clone_size | cdr3_nt | cdr3_aa
NA | TRBJ1-3 | TRBV5-1 | NA | TGCGCCAGCAAGAGTACATCCTCTGGAAACACCATATATTTT | CASKSTSSGNTIYF
NA | TRBJ2-7 | TRBV5-4 | NA | TGTGCCAGCAGCTTGGGGGCGAACTACGAGCAGTACTTC | CASSLGANYEQYF
NA | TRBJ1-1 | TRBV6-4 | NA | TGTGCCAGCAGTGAAGCGCTGCCAGGTAGTGAAGCTTTCTTT | CASSEALPGSEAFF
NA | TRBJ1-1 | TRBV7-2 | NA | TGTGCCAGCAGCTTAATATGGCGGGACACTGAAGCTTTCTTT | CASSLIWRDTEAFF
TRBD2 | TRBJ2-3 | TRBV29-1 | NA | TGCAGCGTCCGCCGGCAGCGGGGGCCGAAAAGGGTACCAGATACGCAGTATTTT | CSVRRQRGPKRVPDTQYF
NA | TRBJ1-1 | TRBV6-1 | NA | TGTGCCAGCAGTCAGACAGCGAACACTGAAGCTTTCTTT | CASSQTANTEAFF
NA | TRBJ1-5 | TRBV6-1 | NA | TGTGCCAGCAGTAAAGTCGGGGCTAAGGATAGCAATCAGCCCCAGCATTTT | CASSKVGAKDSNQPQHF
NA | TRBJ1-5 | TRBV6-1 | NA | TGTGCCGTTAGAGGCAGTCTCAATCAGCCCCAGCATTTT | CAVRGSLNQPQHF
NA | TRBJ2-3 | TRBV12-5 | NA | TGTGCTAGTGGGACAGGTTCTGTCGATACGCAGTATTTT | CASGTGSVDTQYF
NA | TRBJ1-2 | TRBV27 | NA | TGTGCCAGCTACTCCTGGGGGGTCAGTCAAAGGGGCTACACCTTC | CASYSWGVSQRGYTF
NA | TRBJ2-7 | TRBV5-4 | few | TGTGCCAGCAGCGCGGGACTCAGCTCCTACGAGCAGTACTTC | CASSAGLSSYEQYF